This T cell receptor beta chain was obtained from a study of blood T cell repertoires in COVID-19. The wider study: The analysed material was cDNA or gDNA that came from T cells, B-cell-depleted T cells, or PBMCs.

Assay used: immunoSEQ multiplex PCR; TCRdb lists only in-frame clones, some missing. The repertoire holds about 150,000 clones, with approximately 88% as singletons. Trimming removed 5 bases from V and 3 bases from J, with 13 bases in between. Germline assignment: CDR1 SGHTA and CDR2 FQGNSA. The CDR3 contains 15 residues. The sample was peripheral blood. This TCR was recovered from a man in his sixties with active or convalescent COVID-19. V and J are TRBV7-2 and TRBJ2-2; a possible D gene is TRBD2 (5 bases). The CDR3 spells CASSVSSGYTGELFF. The DNA for the CDR3 is TGTGCCAGCAGCGTTTCCAGCGGATACACCGGGGAGCTGTTTTTT.